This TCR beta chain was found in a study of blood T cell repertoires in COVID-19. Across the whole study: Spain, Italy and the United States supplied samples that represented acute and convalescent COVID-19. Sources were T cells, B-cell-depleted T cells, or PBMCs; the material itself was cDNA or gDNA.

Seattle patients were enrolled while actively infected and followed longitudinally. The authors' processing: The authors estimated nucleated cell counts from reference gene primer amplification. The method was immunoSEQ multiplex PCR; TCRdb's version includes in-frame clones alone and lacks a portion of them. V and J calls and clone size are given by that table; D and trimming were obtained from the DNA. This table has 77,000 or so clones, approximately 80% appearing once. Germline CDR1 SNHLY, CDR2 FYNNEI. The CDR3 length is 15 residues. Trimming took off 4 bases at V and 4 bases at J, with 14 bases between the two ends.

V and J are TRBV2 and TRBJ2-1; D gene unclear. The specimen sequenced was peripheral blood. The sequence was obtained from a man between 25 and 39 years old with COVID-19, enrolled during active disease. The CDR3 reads CASSVGQVSYNEQFF. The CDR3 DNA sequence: TGTGCCAGCAGTGTAGGTCAGGTCTCGTACAATGAGCAGTTCTTC.